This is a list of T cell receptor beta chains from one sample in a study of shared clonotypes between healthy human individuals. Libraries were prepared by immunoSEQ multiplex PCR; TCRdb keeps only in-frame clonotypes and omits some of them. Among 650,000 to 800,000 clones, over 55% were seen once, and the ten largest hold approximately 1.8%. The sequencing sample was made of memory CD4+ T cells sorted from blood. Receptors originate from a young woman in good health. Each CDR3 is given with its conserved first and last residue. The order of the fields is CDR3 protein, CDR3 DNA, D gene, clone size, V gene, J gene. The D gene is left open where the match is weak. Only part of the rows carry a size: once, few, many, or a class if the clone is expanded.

CDR3 protein: CASSRPGTSSGGYGYTF; CDR3 DNA: TGTGCCAGCAGCCGACCAGGGACTTCCTCAGGGGGATATGGCTACACCTTC; D gene: TRBD1; clone size: many; V gene: TRBV5-4; J gene: TRBJ1-2
CDR3 protein: CASSQSGVGRDTGELFF; CDR3 DNA: TGCGCCAGCAGTCAATCCGGGGTGGGTAGGGACACCGGGGAGCTGTTTTTT; D gene: NA; clone size: NA; V gene: TRBV23-1; J gene: TRBJ2-2
CDR3 protein: CASSPSRSGNTIYF; CDR3 DNA: TGTGCCAGCTCCCCTTCCCGCTCTGGAAACACCATATATTTT; D gene: NA; clone size: NA; V gene: TRBV18; J gene: TRBJ1-3
CDR3 protein: CASSVRQSYNEQFF; CDR3 DNA: TGTGCCAGCAGTGTAAGACAGAGTTACAATGAGCAGTTCTTC; D gene: NA; clone size: NA; V gene: TRBV6-1; J gene: TRBJ2-1
CDR3 protein: CASRTGATGNTEAFF; CDR3 DNA: TGTGCCAGCAGGACAGGGGCGACTGGGAACACTGAAGCTTTCTTT; D gene: TRBD1; clone size: NA; V gene: TRBV6-1; J gene: TRBJ1-1
CDR3 protein: CASSLGSINEQFF; CDR3 DNA: TGCGCCAGCAGCTTGGGCTCTATCAATGAGCAGTTCTTC; D gene: NA; clone size: NA; V gene: TRBV5-1; J gene: TRBJ2-1
CDR3 protein: CASSLAIGSNEKLFF; CDR3 DNA: TGTGCCAGCAGCTTGGCCATTGGGTCTAATGAAAAACTGTTTTTT; D gene: NA; clone size: NA; V gene: TRBV5-4; J gene: TRBJ1-4
CDR3 protein: CASSQDARLGGGYTF; CDR3 DNA: TGTGCCAGCAGCCAAGACGCCAGGCTGGGGGGTGGCTACACCTTC; D gene: NA; clone size: NA; V gene: TRBV14; J gene: TRBJ1-2
CDR3 protein: CAITLAGGPPVPSNSYEQYF; CDR3 DNA: TGCGCCATTACCCTCGCCGGGGGGCCCCCCGTCCCCTCGAACTCCTACGAGCAGTACTTC; D gene: NA; clone size: NA; V gene: TRBV10-1; J gene: TRBJ2-7
CDR3 protein: CASSFPAGNTGELFF; CDR3 DNA: TGTGCCAGCAGCTTCCCAGCAGGGAACACCGGGGAGCTGTTTTTT; D gene: NA; clone size: NA; V gene: TRBV7-8; J gene: TRBJ2-2
CDR3 protein: CASSPRRVISYNEQFF; CDR3 DNA: TGTGCCAGCTCGCCGCGCCGGGTGATATCCTACAATGAGCAGTTCTTC; D gene: NA; clone size: NA; V gene: TRBV18; J gene: TRBJ2-1
CDR3 protein: CASSLDLGSRKPQHF; CDR3 DNA: TGTGCCAGCAGCTTAGATTTGGGGAGCCGAAAGCCCCAGCATTTT; D gene: NA; clone size: NA; V gene: TRBV11-2; J gene: TRBJ1-5
CDR3 protein: CASSRGTSGITYEQYF; CDR3 DNA: TGTGCCAGCAGCAGGGGGACTAGCGGGATTACCTACGAGCAGTACTTC; D gene: TRBD2; clone size: NA; V gene: TRBV11-2; J gene: TRBJ2-7
CDR3 protein: CASSPSLAKNIQYF; CDR3 DNA: TGTGCCAGTAGCCCGAGCCTAGCCAAAAACATTCAGTACTTC; D gene: NA; clone size: NA; V gene: TRBV19; J gene: TRBJ2-4
CDR3 protein: CASSSSKRQGRQETQYF; CDR3 DNA: TGTGCCAGCAGCTCATCGAAGAGACAGGGGCGACAAGAGACCCAGTACTTC; D gene: TRBD1; clone size: NA; V gene: TRBV7-9; J gene: TRBJ2-5
CDR3 protein: CASSRGTFYEQYF; CDR3 DNA: TGTGCCAGCAGCCGCGGGACATTCTACGAGCAGTACTTC; D gene: NA; clone size: NA; V gene: TRBV14; J gene: TRBJ2-7
CDR3 protein: CASSLVSGSQETQYF; CDR3 DNA: TGCGCCAGCAGCTTGGTTTCGGGCAGCCAAGAGACCCAGTACTTC; D gene: NA; clone size: few; V gene: TRBV5-1; J gene: TRBJ2-5
CDR3 protein: CASSWLTDRDGYTF; CDR3 DNA: TGTGCCAGCAGTTGGCTCACAGATCGCGATGGCTACACCTTC; D gene: NA; clone size: NA; V gene: TRBV28; J gene: TRBJ1-2
CDR3 protein: CASSLSGRFSDTQYF; CDR3 DNA: TGTGCCAGCAGCTTAAGTGGCAGGTTTTCAGATACGCAGTATTTT; D gene: NA; clone size: NA; V gene: TRBV7-3; J gene: TRBJ2-3
CDR3 protein: CAWRPGQNPYEQYF; CDR3 DNA: TGTGCCTGGAGGCCGGGACAGAACCCCTACGAGCAGTACTTC; D gene: TRBD1; clone size: many; V gene: TRBV30; J gene: TRBJ2-7
CDR3 protein: CASTGQGAGEQYF; CDR3 DNA: TGTGCCAGCACGGGACAGGGGGCGGGGGAGCAGTACTTC; D gene: TRBD1; clone size: NA; V gene: TRBV5-4; J gene: TRBJ2-7
CDR3 protein: CSAPSEASAFF; CDR3 DNA: TGCAGTGCCCCTTCGGAGGCTTCAGCTTTCTTT; D gene: NA; clone size: few; V gene: TRBV20-1; J gene: TRBJ1-1
CDR3 protein: CASSFANTDTQYF; CDR3 DNA: TGTGCCAGCAGTTTCGCTAACACAGATACGCAGTATTTT; D gene: NA; clone size: NA; V gene: TRBV27; J gene: TRBJ2-3
CDR3 protein: CASSPILADDYNEQFF; CDR3 DNA: TGCGCCAGCAGCCCCATACTAGCGGATGATTACAATGAGCAGTTCTTC; D gene: TRBD2; clone size: NA; V gene: TRBV5-1; J gene: TRBJ2-1
CDR3 protein: CASSQGDGGTDTQYF; CDR3 DNA: TGCGCCAGCAGCCAGGGAGACGGAGGCACAGATACGCAGTATTTT; D gene: NA; clone size: NA; V gene: TRBV4-1; J gene: TRBJ2-3
CDR3 protein: CASSLLGVGQETQYF; CDR3 DNA: TGCGCCAGCAGCTTGTTGGGGGTAGGTCAAGAGACCCAGTACTTC; D gene: NA; clone size: NA; V gene: TRBV5-1; J gene: TRBJ2-5
CDR3 protein: CASKPGGSNQPQHF; CDR3 DNA: TGTGCCAGCAAACCGGGAGGAAGCAATCAGCCCCAGCATTTT; D gene: NA; clone size: few; V gene: TRBV28; J gene: TRBJ1-5
CDR3 protein: CASSLERDSLLPVGLFF; CDR3 DNA: TGTGCCAGCAGCTTAGAGCGGGACTCACTCCTCCCGGTGGGGCTGTTTTTT; D gene: TRBD2; clone size: once; V gene: TRBV9; J gene: TRBJ2-2
CDR3 protein: CAIGGSLGSLSGANVLTF; CDR3 DNA: TGTGCCATCGGGGGGAGCCTGGGATCCCTCTCTGGGGCCAACGTCCTGACTTTC; D gene: NA; clone size: NA; V gene: TRBV10-3; J gene: TRBJ2-6
CDR3 protein: CSVMTGGKNEQFF; CDR3 DNA: TGCAGCGTCATGACAGGGGGCAAAAATGAGCAGTTCTTC; D gene: TRBD1; clone size: NA; V gene: TRBV29-1; J gene: TRBJ2-1
CDR3 protein: CASYSDRAGEQFF; CDR3 DNA: TGCGCCAGCTACTCGGACAGGGCTGGTGAGCAGTTCTTC; D gene: TRBD1; clone size: few; V gene: TRBV5-1; J gene: TRBJ2-1
CDR3 protein: CASSPVRGHRGAVF; CDR3 DNA: TGTGCCAGCAGCCCGGTCAGGGGACACCGGGGAGCTGTTTTT; D gene: NA; clone size: once; V gene: TRBV11-2; J gene: TRBJ2-2
CDR3 protein: CASSENVGDGYTF; CDR3 DNA: TGTGCCAGTAGCGAAAACGTCGGGGATGGCTACACCTTC; D gene: NA; clone size: once; V gene: TRBV19; J gene: TRBJ1-2
CDR3 protein: CASSLGGLNGYTF; CDR3 DNA: TGCGCCAGCAGCTTGGGGGGGTTAAACGGCTACACCTTC; D gene: NA; clone size: NA; V gene: TRBV5-1; J gene: TRBJ1-2
CDR3 protein: CASSLAEGRGNTEAFF; CDR3 DNA: TGTGCCAGCAGCTTAGCGGAGGGGCGAGGGAACACTGAAGCTTTCTTT; D gene: NA; clone size: NA; V gene: TRBV7-9; J gene: TRBJ1-1
CDR3 protein: CASSLEGGRTEAFF; CDR3 DNA: TGTGCCAGCAGTTTAGAAGGAGGACGGACTGAAGCTTTCTTT; D gene: NA; clone size: NA; V gene: TRBV27; J gene: TRBJ1-1
CDR3 protein: CASSGQGGGANVLTF; CDR3 DNA: TGTGCCAGCAGTGGTCAGGGTGGTGGGGCCAACGTCCTGACTTTC; D gene: NA; clone size: NA; V gene: TRBV2; J gene: TRBJ2-6
CDR3 protein: CASSHPGIPGQPQHF; CDR3 DNA: TGCGCCAGCAGCCACCCAGGAATCCCAGGGCAGCCCCAGCATTTT; D gene: NA; clone size: NA; V gene: TRBV4-1; J gene: TRBJ1-5
CDR3 protein: CASSGQGGTNEKLFF; CDR3 DNA: TGTGCCAGCAGTGGACAGGGAGGAACTAATGAAAAACTGTTTTTT; D gene: TRBD1; clone size: NA; V gene: TRBV25-1; J gene: TRBJ1-4
CDR3 protein: CASSKTSGSSYEQYF; CDR3 DNA: TGTGCCAGCAGTAAAACTAGCGGGAGTTCCTACGAGCAGTACTTC; D gene: TRBD2; clone size: once; V gene: TRBV6-1; J gene: TRBJ2-7
CDR3 protein: CASSLRRRGMNTEAFF; CDR3 DNA: TGCGCCAGCAGCTTACGACGGAGAGGAATGAACACTGAAGCTTTCTTT; D gene: NA; clone size: NA; V gene: TRBV5-1; J gene: TRBJ1-1
CDR3 protein: CASSYRVASGNTIYF; CDR3 DNA: TGTGCCAGCAGCTACAGGGTAGCATCTGGAAACACCATATATTTT; D gene: NA; clone size: NA; V gene: TRBV28; J gene: TRBJ1-3
CDR3 protein: CASSLEAQGRFEAFF; CDR3 DNA: TGTGCCAGCAGTTTGGAGGCTCAGGGCCGATTTGAAGCTTTCTTT; D gene: NA; clone size: NA; V gene: TRBV27; J gene: TRBJ1-1
CDR3 protein: CASSPREGELFF; CDR3 DNA: TGTGCCAGCAGCCCCCGCGAAGGGGAGCTGTTTTTT; D gene: NA; clone size: NA; V gene: TRBV7-9; J gene: TRBJ2-2
CDR3 protein: CASSLTVSTDTQYF; CDR3 DNA: TGTGCCAGCAGCCTGACAGTGAGCACAGATACGCAGTATTTT; D gene: NA; clone size: NA; V gene: TRBV27; J gene: TRBJ2-3
CDR3 protein: CASSLTRQQFF; CDR3 DNA: TGTGCCAGCAGTCTAACCCGGCAGCAGTTCTTC; D gene: NA; clone size: NA; V gene: TRBV28; J gene: TRBJ2-1
CDR3 protein: CASSLGGGPDTIYF; CDR3 DNA: TGCGCCAGCAGCTTGGGCGGTGGGCCGGACACCATATATTTT; D gene: NA; clone size: NA; V gene: TRBV5-1; J gene: TRBJ1-3
CDR3 protein: CASSSRLAGGYNEQFF; CDR3 DNA: TGTGCCAGCAGCTCCAGACTAGCGGGAGGGTACAATGAGCAGTTCTTC; D gene: TRBD2; clone size: NA; V gene: TRBV7-3; J gene: TRBJ2-1
CDR3 protein: CARSPVVGTGEIDEYF; CDR3 DNA: TGTGCCAGATCCCCGGTGGTGGGGACAGGGGAAATCGACGAGTACTTC; D gene: TRBD1; clone size: few; V gene: TRBV5-3; J gene: TRBJ2-7
CDR3 protein: CASRRDTLAEAFF; CDR3 DNA: TGTGCCAGCCGGCGGGACACCCTTGCTGAAGCTTTCTTT; D gene: NA; clone size: NA; V gene: TRBV6-4; J gene: TRBJ1-1